This entry lists 32 T cell receptor beta chains sequenced from one sample in a study of response to subunit inactivated influenza vaccine. TCRdb recomputed calls from the RT-PCR reads with MiXCR, one row per CDR3 protein. The data show about 650,000 distinct CDR3 sequences, with around a sixth seen just once and approximately 10% held by the top ten. The material was PBMCs from blood, obtained roughly 13 days after vaccination. The receptors come from a man aged 50 or older who received an inactivated influenza vaccine.

This clonotype occurred a few times. The rearrangement uses TRBV4-1 and TRBJ1-1; D is unclear. Germline CDR1 and CDR2: MGHRA and YSYEKL. The CDR3 is 14 amino acids. Trimming left V 0 bases short and J 3 bases short, with 8 bases between. CDR3 region: CASSQEALYTEAFF. The CDR3 DNA reads TGCGCCAGCAGCCAAGAAGCACTCTACACTGAAGCTTTCTTT.

CDR3 region: CASSLERKYQETQYF. CDR3 coding DNA: TGTGCCAGCAGCCTCGAGCGGAAGTACCAAGAGACCCAGTACTTC. The V and J genes are TRBV3-1 and TRBJ2-5, with a possible D match to TRBD2 (5 bases). With 4 bases removed from V and 0 bases from J, the gap between germline ends came to 12 bases. This CDR3 is 15 amino acids long. Per germline, CDR1 LGHDT and CDR2 YNNKEL (reference sequence).

The CDR3 reads CASHSGLAGWNYEQYF. The DNA of the CDR3 is TGTGCCAGCCATTCGGGACTAGCGGGTTGGAACTACGAGCAGTACTTC. The chain has TRBV27 and TRBJ2-7, with 12 bases identical to TRBD2. With V trimmed by 8 bases and J by 3 bases, 11 bases remained unmatched. Looked up from germline, CDR1 is MNHEY and CDR2 is SMNVEV (reference sequence). This CDR3 is 16 amino acids long.

The chain joins TRBV4-3 to TRBJ1-6; D is unresolved. In germline, CDR1 is LGHNA, CDR2 YSLEER. This CDR3 contains 14 residues. Trimming took 0 bases from V and 11 from J, leaving 11 bases between them. The CDR3 region has the DNA TGCGCCAGCAGCCAAGATAGTGCGGGGACACCCCTCCACTTT. Its translation: CASSQDSAGTPLHF.

The chain uses TRBV7-2 and TRBJ2-1; tentatively, D is TRBD1 (6 bases). Germline V gene sequence: CDR1 SGHTA, CDR2 FQGNSA. The CDR3 runs to 15 residues. Trimming stripped 5 bases from V and 8 bases from J, with 19 bases between. CDR3 residues: CASSAYPNRDDEQFF. The CDR3 nucleotides read TGTGCCAGCAGCGCTTACCCGAACAGGGATGATGAGCAGTTCTTC.

The chain links TRBV30 to TRBJ1-5, with 10 bases identical to TRBD1. This CDR3 region has 14 residues. Per germline, CDR1 GTSNPN and CDR2 SVGIG (reference sequence). Trimming cost V 4 bases and J 7 bases; bases outside gene matches: 7. The CDR3 coding sequence is TGTGCCTGGACGAGACAGGGGGCCGGACAGCCCCAGCATTTT. It specifies CAWTRQGAGQPQHF.

This clonotype was seen a few times. The rearrangement links TRBV12-3 or TRBV12-4 to TRBJ2-7; maybe TRBD1 (5 bases). V lost 3 bases, J lost 2 bases, and 11 bases lay in between. The CDR3 loop spans 14 amino acids. This CDR3 is CASSFSGRTYEQYF. DNA for the CDR3: TGTGCCAGCAGTTTCTCAGGGCGAACCTACGAGCAGTACTTC.

V usage is TRBV3-1 and J usage is TRBJ2-7; the match to TRBD2 covers 7 bases. Losses at the gene ends were 7 bases for V and 0 bases for J; bases not matched to a gene: 15. Germline loops: CDR1 LGHDT, CDR2 YNNKEL (reference sequence). The CDR3 has 17 residues. The CDR3 coding sequence is TGTGCCAGCACCCATTCCTCATGGGGGGGAAGCTCCTACGAGCAGTACTTC. Encoded protein: CASTHSSWGGSSYEQYF.

The table lists this clonotype with many counts. The chain combines TRBV29-1 with TRBJ1-2; D is possibly TRBD1 (5 bases). With 2 bases removed from V and 3 bases from J, the gap between germline ends came to 10 bases. Germline V CDR1 and CDR2: SQVTM, ANQGSEA. The CDR3 extends over 13 amino acids. CDR3 amino acids: CSVEIGHDYGYTF. CDR3 DNA sequence: TGCAGCGTTGAAATCGGACACGACTATGGCTACACCTTC.

The chain's CDR3 is CASSSGGLALTNEQFF. The CDR3 coding sequence is TGTGCCAGCAGTTCCGGGGGACTAGCGCTAACAAATGAGCAGTTCTTC. This chain uses TRBV6-2 or TRBV6-3 with TRBJ2-1; TRBD2 matches 10 bases. CDR3 length: 16 amino acids. V trimming: 4 bases; J trimming: 7 bases; junction bases outside the gene matches: 10. CDR1 is MNHEY, CDR2 SVGEGT, per germline.

The gene calls are TRBV12-3 or TRBV12-4 and TRBJ1-5, with TRBD1 matching over 8 bases. Trimming removed 2 bases from V and 3 bases from J; junction bases left unmatched: 6. This CDR3 is 16 amino acids long. The CDR3 loop is CASSLTTGAFNQPQHF. The CDR3 region has the DNA TGTGCCAGCAGTTTAACGACAGGGGCTTTCAATCAGCCCCAGCATTTT.

The chain links TRBV7-9 to TRBJ2-1; unclear D gene. Germline V gene data show CDR1 as SEHNR and CDR2 as FQNEAQ (reference sequence). V was clipped by 2 bases and J by 7 bases, with 9 bases between them. The CDR3 is 13 residues long. The CDR3 DNA is TGTGCCAGCAGCTTATTCATGGGTAATGAGCAGTTCTTC. This translates into CASSLFMGNEQFF.

A few counts support this clonotype. The chain recombines TRBV12-3 or TRBV12-4 with TRBJ2-7; TRBD2 matches 7 bases. The CDR3 loop spans 14 amino acids. V lost 3 bases and J lost 0; bases outside the gene matches: 2. The DNA for the CDR3 is TGTGCCAGCAGTTTCCTAGCGGTCTCCTACGAGCAGTACTTC. This sequence encodes CASSFLAVSYEQYF.

This clonotype was detected a few times. The genes are TRBV7-8 and TRBJ2-2; D assignment may be TRBD1 or TRBD2 (6 bases each). Germline V lookup: CDR1 SGHVS, CDR2 FQNEAQ. The germline V and J ends were trimmed by 3 bases and 7 bases, with 12 bases remaining between them. This CDR3 contains 14 residues. For the CDR3, the DNA is TGTGCCAGCAGCTTCGGGGGCCGAAACGGGGAGCTGTTTTTT. Translating it yields CASSFGGRNGELFF.

V usage is TRBV7-9 and J usage is TRBJ1-6; D might be TRBD1 (5 bases). The CDR3 is 17 residues long. Trimming pared 2 bases from V and 9 bases from J, leaving 20 bases between. Looked up from germline, CDR1 is SEHNR and CDR2 is FQNEAQ (reference sequence). The DNA of the CDR3 is TGTGCCAGCAGCTTATCGTCTCGGGACCCCCCCGGTTCACCCCTCCACTTT. Translation gives CASSLSSRDPPGSPLHF.

This clonotype was detected many times. V usage is TRBV6-5 and J usage is TRBJ2-3; no clear D gene. Deletions cut 4 bases from V and 0 bases from J, with 11 bases between. This CDR3 is 15 amino acids long. Germline values: CDR1 MNHEY, CDR2 SVGAGI. CDR3 coding DNA: TGTGCCAGCAGTTCCCCGGGCACTAGCACAGATACGCAGTATTTT. Translated, it gives CASSSPGTSTDTQYF.

The chain carries TRBV4-2 and TRBJ1-6; D unclear. The CDR3 covers 14 residues. V was trimmed by 1 base and J by 10 bases, leaving 11 bases between them. Looked up from germline, CDR1 is LGHNA and CDR2 is YNFKEQ. The CDR3 DNA follows: TGTGCCAGCAGCCAAGTCCCGCCTGAATCACCCCTCCACTTT. This gives the protein CASSQVPPESPLHF.

The sample holds a few counts of this clonotype. The V and J genes are TRBV11-2 and TRBJ1-1; 11 positions match TRBD1. The trim removed 4 bases at V and 0 bases at J, leaving 10 bases unmatched. Germline CDR1 is SGHAT and CDR2 is FQNNGV. The CDR3 consists of 18 residues. CDR3 coding DNA: TGTGCCAGCAGCTCGCCCCCGGGACAGGGGGGGATGAACACTGAAGCTTTCTTT. It codes for CASSSPPGQGGMNTEAFF.

The chain is built from TRBV11-2 and TRBJ2-7; D not certain. V was clipped by 3 bases and J by 0 bases, with 15 bases between them. From germline, CDR1 is SGHAT and CDR2 FQNNGV. The CDR3 is 16 residues long. The CDR3 is CASSFGWAASSYEQYF. The CDR3 DNA reads TGTGCCAGCAGCTTCGGGTGGGCGGCTAGCTCCTACGAGCAGTACTTC.

This clonotype was counted ten times or more. The gene calls are TRBV12-3 or TRBV12-4 and TRBJ2-1; D is possibly TRBD2 (6 bases). CDR3 length equals 16 residues. V was pared by 1 base and J by 7 bases, with 17 bases between. The CDR3 nucleotides read TGTGCCAGCAGTTTAGGTGCGGGGCGACTGGCGAATGAGCAGTTCTTC. This sequence encodes CASSLGAGRLANEQFF.

The chain couples TRBV11-2 to TRBJ2-5; TRBD2 matches 10 bases. Germline trimming cut 2 bases from V and 5 bases from J; bases unmatched to any gene: 8. The germline gives CDR1 SGHAT, CDR2 FQNNGV. The CDR3 totals 16 residues. The CDR3 spells CASSLTSGDAGETQYF. The CDR3 DNA reads as TGTGCCAGCAGCTTAACTAGCGGGGACGCAGGCGAGACCCAGTACTTC.

The chain has TRBV20-1 and TRBJ1-1; TRBD1 aligns across 7 bases. J lost 3 bases, V lost 4 bases, and 5 bases had no gene match. This CDR3 is 13 amino acids long. Germline CDR1 is DFQATT and CDR2 is SNEGSKA (reference sequence). CDR3 DNA sequence: TGCAGTGCTACCCAGGGGGGGTACACTGAAGCTTTCTTT. This codes for CSATQGGYTEAFF.

This chain connects TRBV9 to TRBJ2-7; D possibly uses TRBD1 or TRBD2 (5 bases each). Germline V CDR1 and CDR2: SGDLS, YYNGEE. CDR3 length: 14 residues. V lost 2 bases to trimming and J lost 2 bases, with 11 bases between them. The CDR3 reads CASSVGTDTYEQYF. CDR3 nucleotide sequence: TGTGCCAGCAGCGTCGGGACGGATACCTACGAGCAGTACTTC.

This chain joins TRBV6-6 and TRBJ1-5, with unresolved D. V gave up 8 bases and J gave up 1 base, with 9 bases separating them. The CDR3 loop spans 13 amino acids. CDR1 MNHNY and CDR2 SVGAGI come from the germline V gene (reference sequence). The CDR3 nucleotides read TGTGCCAGCGGACCGTGGAGCAATCAGCCCCAGCATTTT. It translates to CASGPWSNQPQHF.

This clonotype was detected many times. The chain joins TRBV3-1 to TRBJ1-3; D remains ambiguous. The CDR3 runs to 13 residues. Germline V gene data show CDR1 as LGHDT and CDR2 as YNNKEL (reference sequence). Trimming took 5 bases from V and 1 from J, leaving 6 bases between them. The CDR3 region has the DNA TGTGCCAGCAGCGCTCTATCTGGAAACACCATATATTTT. This gives the protein CASSALSGNTIYF.

The sample holds a few counts of this clonotype. The chain recombines TRBV30 with TRBJ2-3; the D gene is possibly TRBD2 (5 bases). V shed 0 bases and J shed 4 bases, with 20 bases lying between them. The germline V gene has CDR1 GTSNPN and CDR2 SVGIG (reference sequence). The CDR3 is made up of 17 amino acids. The CDR3 reads CAWSVGFPGLLADTQYF. CDR3 DNA: TGTGCCTGGAGTGTAGGCTTTCCGGGGTTGTTGGCAGATACGCAGTATTTT.

The sample holds a few counts of this clonotype. The V call is TRBV27, the J call TRBJ1-2, with a weak D call TRBD1 (5 bases). This CDR3 contains 16 residues. Germline values: CDR1 MNHEY, CDR2 SMNVEV (reference sequence). V was clipped by 4 bases and J by 5 bases, with 20 bases between them. The CDR3: CASSYGGAGSYYGYTF. CDR3 DNA sequence: TGTGCCAGCAGTTACGGTGGGGCAGGCTCCTATTATGGCTACACCTTC.

As to this clonotype: Its ends do not fully match the called genes, so a read error is possible. The CDR3 DNA reads TGCGCCAGCAGCAACGTGCAGGGCTGGGGGGTCTTC. Residues: CASSNVQGWGVF. This chain joins TRBV5-1 and TRBJ2-1, with D maybe TRBD2 (6 bases). This CDR3 contains 12 residues. Germline assignment: CDR1 SGHRS and CDR2 YFSETQ.

This clonotype was seen more than once but under ten times. V usage is TRBV7-3 and J usage is TRBJ2-3; 9 bases line up with TRBD2. CDR1 is SGHTA, CDR2 FQGTGA, per germline. With V trimmed by 3 bases and J by 1 base, 14 bases remained unmatched. This CDR3 region has 19 residues. The CDR3 here is CASSLGRGGLAARTDTQYF. CDR3 sequence (DNA): TGTGCCAGCAGCTTGGGGCGGGGGGGGTTGGCGGCCCGCACAGATACGCAGTATTTT.

The chain recombines TRBV6-2 or TRBV6-3 with TRBJ2-7; 9 bases map to TRBD1. CDR1 MNHEY and CDR2 SVGEGT come from the germline V gene. This CDR3 region has 16 residues. Trimming cost V 0 bases and J 1 base; bases outside gene matches: 4. The CDR3 loop is CASSYSGQGQSYEQYF. In DNA form, the CDR3 reads TGTGCCAGCAGTTACTCGGGACAGGGCCAATCCTACGAGCAGTACTTC.

The chain has TRBV3-1 and TRBJ2-7, with 10 bases fitting TRBD1. The V gene end was trimmed by 5 bases and the J gene end by 6 bases; junction bases not matched to a gene: 13. The CDR3 runs 16 residues. In germline, CDR1 is LGHDT, CDR2 YNNKEL (reference sequence). In DNA form, the CDR3 reads TGTGCCAGCAGCTCCATCCCCGGGACAGGGGATGGCGAGCAGTACTTC. Translating gives CASSSIPGTGDGEQYF.

This clonotype was counted at least ten times. This rearrangement joins TRBV6-5 to TRBJ2-1, with TRBD1 as a possible D gene (5 bases). The CDR3 length is 14 residues. The germline V and J ends were trimmed by 2 bases and 2 bases, with 7 bases remaining between them. Looked up from germline, CDR1 is MNHEY and CDR2 is SVGAGI. The CDR3 nucleotides read TGTGCCAGCAGTTACAGGGGAACCTACAATGAGCAGTTCTTC. This translates into CASSYRGTYNEQFF.